This TCR beta chain originates from a study of T cell responses to AZD1222 COVID-19 vaccine. The germline V gene encodes CDR1 MNHEY and CDR2 SVGEGT. The CDR3 sequence is 18 residues long. V lost 6 bases and J 1 base, leaving 25 bases between the germline ends. Sequencing was performed with immunoSEQ multiplex PCR; in TCRdb, only in-frame clones are kept and a portion is missing. The sample holds about 78,000 clones, 70% to 90% seen once. The material was peripheral blood, obtained on day 0 of MenACWY control vaccination. The sequence came from an adult in good health. V is TRBV6-2 or TRBV6-3 and J is TRBJ2-7; TRBD2 might be the D (7 bases). This chain's CDR3 is CASSDQPRRGARSYEQYF. The CDR3 bases are TGTGCCAGCAGCGACCAACCCCGTCGGGGGGCGCGGTCCTACGAGCAGTACTTC.